The clone carrying this T cell receptor beta chain has at least ten counts. The antigen remains unidentified. Amplification of TCR beta CDR3 regions used RNA as the template. The HTBI primer set drove a first-round RT-PCR of the TCR CDR3. TCRdb redid the calling of the multiplex PCR reads with MiXCR, one entry per CDR3 protein. This table has some 600,000 distinct CDR3 sequences, more than 11% appearing once. The record originates from a study of T cells in Graves' hyperthyroidism and ophthalmopathy. Regarding the study as a whole: Most clonotypes that expanded in the thyroid above 0.001 also showed up in blood.

The CDR3 is 15 amino acids. Germline loops: CDR1 SEHNR, CDR2 FQNEAQ (reference sequence). Trimming removed 5 bases at V and 3 bases at J, with 17 bases between. The receptor's source is a woman in her twenties or thirties with Graves' hyperthyroidism that later progressed to Graves' ophthalmopathy. The source material was blood. The chain employs TRBV7-9 and TRBJ2-7; D may match TRBD1 or TRBD2 (5 bases each). The CDR3 bases are TGTGCCAGCAGCACCGTTGGGACCCAACGCTACGAGCAGTACTTC. Encoded protein: CASSTVGTQRYEQYF.